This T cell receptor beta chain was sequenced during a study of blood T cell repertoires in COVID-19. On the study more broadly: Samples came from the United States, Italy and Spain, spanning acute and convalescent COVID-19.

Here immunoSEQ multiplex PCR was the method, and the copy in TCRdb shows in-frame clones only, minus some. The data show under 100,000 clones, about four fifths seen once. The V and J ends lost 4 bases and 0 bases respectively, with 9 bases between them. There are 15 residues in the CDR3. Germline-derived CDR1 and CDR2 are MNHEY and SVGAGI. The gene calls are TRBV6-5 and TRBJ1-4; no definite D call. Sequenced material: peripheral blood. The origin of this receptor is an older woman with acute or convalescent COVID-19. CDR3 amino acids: CASSFAPATNEKLFF. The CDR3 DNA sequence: TGTGCCAGCAGTTTCGCGCCCGCAACTAATGAAAAACTGTTTTTT.